The entry that follows covers one T cell receptor (beta chain) sequence. Its specificity is unknown. This entry comes from a study of CD8 T cells in ankylosing spondylitis. Broader study findings: Disease-linked clones, CD8+, were relatively rare in peripheral blood. A motif in TCR beta, a set of several highly homologous variants, appeared characteristic of ankylosing spondylitis blood. Some motif variants were previously reported in reactive arthritis synovial fluid and blood.

The germline V gene encodes CDR1 SGHKS and CDR2 YYEKEE (reference sequence). The CDR3 has 16 residues. Trimming took 4 bases from V and 4 from J, leaving 17 bases between them. Each CDR3 protein is one row after TCRdb ran MiXCR on the 5' RACE reads. The data show under 200,000 distinct CDR3 sequences, around a tenth seen once. The chain joins TRBV5-5 to TRBJ2-2; a possible D gene is TRBD2 (6 bases). Sequences were obtained from blood, either unsorted or a sorted T cell fraction (not recorded which). The clonotype comes from a male donor with ankylosing spondylitis or in good health (not recorded which). CDR3 in DNA: TGTGCCAGCAGCCCTGTGGCGGGGTCGGCCACCGGGGAGCTGTTTTTT. Translated, it gives CASSPVAGSATGELFF.